This T cell receptor (beta chain) was identified in a study of T cell responses to AZD1222 COVID-19 vaccine. Study observations and caveats: Donors were chiefly white British, with a greater number of females, and clonal diversity was perhaps underestimated. Seropositive status at baseline applied to only 6 or 7 AZD1222 recipients. Rises in breadth and depth of Spike-specific TCRs came after two AZD1222 doses.

Assay used: immunoSEQ multiplex PCR; TCRdb lists only in-frame clones, some missing. Of over 120,000 clones in the sample, 92% were seen once. A word on this clone: The antigen remains undetermined.

V was trimmed by 6 bases and J by 4 bases, leaving 19 bases between them. This CDR3 comprises 16 residues. Germline V gives CDR1 MNHNY, CDR2 SVGAGI (reference sequence). This sequence originates from an adult in good health. This chain links TRBV6-6 with TRBJ1-3, with D maybe TRBD1 (5 bases). Sequencing was performed on peripheral blood, taken on day 0 of AZD1222 vaccination. In DNA, the CDR3 is TGTGCCAGCAGAATGGGACCCTCGAGTTCAGGAAACACCATATATTTT. It is translated as CASRMGPSSSGNTIYF.